The 2 T cell receptor beta chains given below trace back to one sample, sequenced in a study of blood T cell repertoires in COVID-19. Sequenced by immunoSEQ multiplex PCR; TCRdb stores in-frame clones only, minus some. Of 200,000 to 300,000 clones listed, more than 75% were seen once; the top ten hold around 0.98%. Sequencing input: peripheral blood. These receptors all come from a middle-aged woman who had recovered from COVID-19.

CDR3 in amino acids: CAWSKGLSYNEQFF. The DNA for the CDR3 is TGTGCCTGGAGTAAGGGGCTCTCATACAATGAGCAGTTCTTC. V is TRBV30 and J is TRBJ2-1; a possible D gene is TRBD1 (5 bases). The CDR3 has 14 amino acids. The V gene lost 2 bases and the J gene lost 4 bases, with 12 bases spanning the gap. CDR1 is GTSNPN and CDR2 is SVGIG in the germline V gene (reference sequence).

This chain connects TRBV19 to TRBJ2-1, with 11 bases lining up with TRBD2. Germline V gene lookup returns CDR1 LNHDA and CDR2 SQIVND (reference sequence). V dropped 3 bases and J dropped 10; count of bases not matched to a gene: 14. The CDR3 loop spans 17 amino acids. The CDR3 region is CASSMRRLAGPAGEQFF. The CDR3 region has the DNA TGTGCCAGTAGTATGCGGAGACTAGCGGGGCCGGCGGGGGAGCAGTTCTTC.